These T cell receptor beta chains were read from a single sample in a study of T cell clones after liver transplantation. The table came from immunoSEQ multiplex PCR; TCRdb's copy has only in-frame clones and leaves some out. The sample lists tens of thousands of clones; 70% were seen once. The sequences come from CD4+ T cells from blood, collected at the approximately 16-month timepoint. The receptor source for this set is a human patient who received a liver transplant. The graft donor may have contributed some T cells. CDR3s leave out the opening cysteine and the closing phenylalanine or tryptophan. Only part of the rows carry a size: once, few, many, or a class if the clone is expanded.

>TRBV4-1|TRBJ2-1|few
ASSPGTSGDNEQF
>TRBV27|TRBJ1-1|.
ASSLTDRFMNTEAF
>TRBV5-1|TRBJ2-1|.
ASSNGLAGVFEQF
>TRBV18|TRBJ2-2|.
ASSPLGTGELF
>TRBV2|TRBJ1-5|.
ASSRLEAGGPQH
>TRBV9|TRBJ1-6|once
ASSRRSNSPLH
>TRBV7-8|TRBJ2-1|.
ASSYHRSQEQF
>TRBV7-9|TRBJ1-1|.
ASSLGWTEAF
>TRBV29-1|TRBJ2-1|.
SVEISAGGRYNEQF
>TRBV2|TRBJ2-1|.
ASSEYLQGPYNEQF
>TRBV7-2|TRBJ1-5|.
ASSSSGQGNQPQH
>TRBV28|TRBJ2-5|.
ASSRGQGRETQY
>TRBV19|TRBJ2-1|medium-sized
ASSPGQQVGQF
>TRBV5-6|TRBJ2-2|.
ASSLVGRELF
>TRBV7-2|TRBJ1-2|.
ASSPRTVSMGYT
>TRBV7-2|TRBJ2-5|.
ASSFSGSRETQY
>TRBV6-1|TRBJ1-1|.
ASSRDTWGTEAF
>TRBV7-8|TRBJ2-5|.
ASSSGDSQKTQY
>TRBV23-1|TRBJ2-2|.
ASSYSPLGQPAGELF
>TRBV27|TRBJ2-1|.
ASSPTGFGLNEQF
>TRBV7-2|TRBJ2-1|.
ASSPGTPLLEQF
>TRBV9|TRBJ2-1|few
ASSPSPNTLEQF
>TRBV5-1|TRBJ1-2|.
ASTRGQGMSGYT
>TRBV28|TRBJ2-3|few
ASSTPSGAKVDTQY
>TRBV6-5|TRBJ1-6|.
ASSYSTGYNSPLH
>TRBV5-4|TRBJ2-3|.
ASSLAWTGGLTDTQY
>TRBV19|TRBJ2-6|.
ASSMGGAGANVLT
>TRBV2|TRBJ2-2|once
ASSGRAGGHTGELF
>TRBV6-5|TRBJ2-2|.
ASSYSPQGGTGELF
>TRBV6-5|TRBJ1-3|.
ASRAQVGTGNTIY
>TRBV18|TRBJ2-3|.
ASSPRQGGTDTQY
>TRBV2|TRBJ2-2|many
ASSERGGSGELF
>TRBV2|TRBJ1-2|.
ASSEWGLRAGGYT
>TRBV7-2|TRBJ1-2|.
ASSRGQGNRYT
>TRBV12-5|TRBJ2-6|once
ASGLHAGQSRANVLT
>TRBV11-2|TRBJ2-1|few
ASSPLGAGGPPYNEQF
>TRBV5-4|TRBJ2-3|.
ASSLSTSTDTQY
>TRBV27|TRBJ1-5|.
ASSTRRSNQPQH
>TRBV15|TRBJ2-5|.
ATSRVTGLGSETQY
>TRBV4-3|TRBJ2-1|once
ASSQDGGRVGEQF
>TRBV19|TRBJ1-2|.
ASSIGTGLTNYGYT
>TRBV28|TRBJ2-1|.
ASSLRSGTVLF
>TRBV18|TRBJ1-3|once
ASSPIRESGNTIY
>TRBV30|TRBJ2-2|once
AWDGTGVTGELF
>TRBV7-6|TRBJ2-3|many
ASSQATDTQY